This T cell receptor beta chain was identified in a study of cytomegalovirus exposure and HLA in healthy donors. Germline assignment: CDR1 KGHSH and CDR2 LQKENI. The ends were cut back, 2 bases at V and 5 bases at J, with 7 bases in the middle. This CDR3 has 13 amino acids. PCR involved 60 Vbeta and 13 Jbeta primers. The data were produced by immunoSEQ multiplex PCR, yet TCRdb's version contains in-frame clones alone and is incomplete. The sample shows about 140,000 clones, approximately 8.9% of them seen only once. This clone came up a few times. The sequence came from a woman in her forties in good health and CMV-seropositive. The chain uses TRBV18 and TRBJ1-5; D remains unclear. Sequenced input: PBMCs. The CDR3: CASSPMPDQPQHF. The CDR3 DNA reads TGTGCCAGCTCACCAATGCCAGATCAGCCCCAGCATTTT.